This T cell receptor beta chain was identified in a study of memory CD4+ T cells and cytomegalovirus serostatus. The table came from immunoSEQ multiplex PCR; TCRdb's copy has only in-frame clones and leaves some out. Among 48,000 or so clones listed, about 77% were seen once. Per the germline V gene, CDR1 is MNHNY and CDR2 is SVGAGI (reference sequence). The V and J ends lost 5 bases and 4 bases respectively, with 12 bases between them. The CDR3 length is 14 residues. The sort gate was single viable CD3+CD4+CD8-CD45RO+ cells for memory CD4+ T cells. V gene TRBV6-6 combines with J gene TRBJ1-5; possible D gene TRBD1, 5 bases. The clonotype was recovered from an adult in good health and CMV-seronegative. Specimen: memory CD4+ T cells from blood. CDR3 sequence (DNA): TGTGCCAGCAGTCACGGGGGACCTAATCAGCCCCAGCATTTT. It codes for CASSHGGPNQPQHF.